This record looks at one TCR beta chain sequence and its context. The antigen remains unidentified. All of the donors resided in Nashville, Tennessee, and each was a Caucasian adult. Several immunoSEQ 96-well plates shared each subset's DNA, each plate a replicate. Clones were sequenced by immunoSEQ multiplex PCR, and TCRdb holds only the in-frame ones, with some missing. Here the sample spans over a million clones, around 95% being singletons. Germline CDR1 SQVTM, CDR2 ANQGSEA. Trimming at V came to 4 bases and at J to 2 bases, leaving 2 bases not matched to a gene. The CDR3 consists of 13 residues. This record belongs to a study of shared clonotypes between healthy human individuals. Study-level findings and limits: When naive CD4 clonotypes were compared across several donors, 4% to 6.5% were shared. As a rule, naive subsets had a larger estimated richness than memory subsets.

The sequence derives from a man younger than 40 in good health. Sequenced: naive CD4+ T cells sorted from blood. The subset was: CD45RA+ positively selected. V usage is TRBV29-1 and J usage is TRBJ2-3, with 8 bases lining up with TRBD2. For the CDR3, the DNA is TGCAGCGTTGGGACTAGCACCACAGATACGCAGTATTTT. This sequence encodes CSVGTSTTDTQYF.